This entry concerns a single T cell receptor beta chain. The data belong to a study of T cell repertoires in cytomegalovirus infection. Study overall: Indications came from public TCR beta signatures; they pointed to CMV infection and to a matching HLA type.

TCRdb fed the reads into MiXCR, producing one record per CDR3 protein. Altogether some 700,000 distinct CDR3 sequences are present, 35% being singletons, with the ten largest covering 2.5% to 3.5%. Germline V CDR1 and CDR2: DFQATT, SNEGSKA (reference sequence). J lost 11 bases, V lost 0 bases, and 5 bases had no gene match. The CDR3 is made up of 12 amino acids. This clonotype was sampled from a human donor in good health (CMV status not recorded). Some clones in this sample may be carry-over from other donors' samples. The sample taken for sequencing was PBMCs. The chain has TRBV20-1 and TRBJ2-3; TRBD2 matches 7 bases. The CDR3 spells CSARDLAGGQYF. The CDR3 DNA sequence: TGCAGTGCTAGAGATTTAGCGGGTGGGCAGTATTTT.